The 21 T cell receptor beta chains reported below all come from one sample, sequenced in a study of blood T cell repertoires in COVID-19. Data came from immunoSEQ multiplex PCR; TCRdb stores just in-frame clones and leaves some out. The sample yields approximately 170,000 clones, around 81% seen once. The sequencing sample was made of peripheral blood. Receptors were obtained from a man aged 60 to 69 with active or convalescent COVID-19.

The V and J genes are TRBV28 and TRBJ1-6, with D perhaps matching TRBD1 (5 bases). The V gene lost 7 bases and the J gene lost 6 bases, with 16 bases spanning the gap. CDR1 is MDHEN and CDR2 is SYDVKM in the germline V gene. CDR3 length equals 15 residues. CDR3 in DNA: TGTGCCAGCACCTCCAGGGCCAGCCTTAATTCACCCCTCCACTTT. This gives the protein CASTSRASLNSPLHF.

The chain combines TRBV4-1 with TRBJ1-5; TRBD1 agrees at 7 bases. The CDR3 has 14 residues. Germline V gene sequence: CDR1 MGHRA, CDR2 YSYEKL. Trimming removed 0 bases from V and 7 bases from J; junction bases left unmatched: 3. CDR3 sequence: CASSQDRGGQPQHF. The CDR3 DNA reads as TGCGCCAGCAGCCAAGATAGAGGGGGCCAGCCCCAGCATTTT.

V and J are TRBV27 and TRBJ2-7; weak D call: TRBD2 (6 bases). This CDR3 comprises 17 residues. Germline CDR1 is MNHEY and CDR2 is SMNVEV (reference sequence). V was clipped by 6 bases and J by 7 bases, with 28 bases between them. The CDR3 sequence: CASSPRGRRGPLREQYF. Written as DNA, the CDR3 is TGTGCCAGCAGCCCCCGGGGTAGGAGGGGCCCACTACGAGAGCAGTACTTC.

The gene calls are TRBV18 and TRBJ2-7; the match to TRBD1 covers 10 bases. V lost 3 bases and J lost 2; bases outside the gene matches: 10. Germline values: CDR1 KGHSH, CDR2 LQKENI. The CDR3 is 17 amino acids. CDR3 residues: CASSPELGQGVTYEQYF. In DNA form, the CDR3 reads TGTGCCAGCTCACCGGAGCTCGGACAGGGGGTAACCTACGAGCAGTACTTC.

The chain links TRBV6-1 to TRBJ2-3; the match to TRBD2 covers 11 bases. The CDR3 is 16 residues long. Per the germline V gene, CDR1 is MNHNS and CDR2 is SASEGT. Germline trimming cut 3 bases from V and 2 bases from J; bases unmatched to any gene: 4. CDR3 nucleotides: TGTGCCAGCAGTGACGGGACTAGCGGATACACAGATACGCAGTATTTT. Translated, it gives CASSDGTSGYTDTQYF.

The chain recombines TRBV3-1 (or the pseudogene TRBV3-2) with TRBJ1-1; D is unresolved. Germline V gene sequence: CDR1 LGHDT, CDR2 YNNKEL (reference sequence). V was trimmed by 3 bases and J by 3 bases, leaving 11 bases between them. The CDR3 sequence is 14 residues long. The CDR3 DNA reads TGTGCCAGCAGCCAGATAGCTGGTGACACTGAAGCTTTCTTT. It specifies CASSQIAGDTEAFF.

This clone was found once. V and J are TRBV7-3 and TRBJ2-3; possibly TRBD1 for D (6 bases). Germline assignment: CDR1 SGHTA and CDR2 FQGTGA. CDR3 length equals 15 residues. Trimming took 6 bases from V and 1 from J, leaving 14 bases between them. CDR3 residues: CASRKSSGGTDTQYF. Written as DNA, the CDR3 is TGTGCCAGCAGAAAAAGCTCAGGGGGCACAGATACGCAGTATTTT.

CDR3 DNA sequence: TGTGCCAGTAGTATGGGGAGGGGTGGTTCGGACTATGGCTACACCTTC. Protein sequence: CASSMGRGGSDYGYTF. The rearrangement joins TRBV19 to TRBJ1-2, with a tentative D call TRBD1 (5 bases). Germline-derived CDR1 and CDR2 are LNHDA and SQIVND (reference sequence). The CDR3 loop spans 16 amino acids. The V end was cut by 3 bases, the J end by 3 bases, with 17 bases between.

The chain couples TRBV13 to TRBJ1-6; D remains unclear. Germline V gene data show CDR1 as PRHDT and CDR2 as FYEKMQ (reference sequence). The V end lost 0 bases, the J end lost 6 bases, and 9 bases lay between the germline ends. The CDR3 has 15 residues. The CDR3 DNA reads TGTGCCAGCAGCTTAGGACACCGTGGTAATTCACCCCTCCACTTT. Amino acid sequence: CASSLGHRGNSPLHF.

This clone appeared a few times. This sequence joins TRBV6-5 and TRBJ1-4, with TRBD1 matching 7 bases. CDR3 length: 15 residues. V lost 5 bases, J lost 6 bases, and 9 bases stayed unmatched. Germline V gene sequence: CDR1 MNHEY, CDR2 SVGAGI. The CDR3 coding sequence is TGTGCCAGCAGTCACAGGGACAGTTCGTATGAAAAACTGTTTTTT. This gives the protein CASSHRDSSYEKLFF.

The chain couples TRBV5-4 to TRBJ2-1, with TRBD2 as a possible D gene (7 bases). The CDR3 sequence is 18 residues long. In germline, CDR1 is SGHNT, CDR2 YYREEE (reference sequence). V was cut by 7 bases and J by 0 bases, with 23 bases left in between. The CDR3 sequence: CASWRGRASPSSYNEQFF. CDR3 bases: TGTGCCAGCTGGAGGGGGAGGGCCTCCCCCAGCTCCTACAATGAGCAGTTCTTC.

This chain uses TRBV19 with TRBJ2-3; TRBD2 aligns across 10 bases. V was clipped by 5 bases and J by 7 bases; unmatched bases: 18. The CDR3 loop spans 18 amino acids. CDR1 is LNHDA and CDR2 is SQIVND in the germline V gene (reference sequence). The CDR3 reads CASSLASGSRGAGYTQYF. The CDR3 region has the DNA TGTGCCAGTAGTTTGGCTAGCGGGAGCCGCGGAGCGGGGTATACGCAGTATTTT.

For the CDR3, the DNA is TGTGCCAGCAGCTTGTTAGACAGAGATCACCGGGAGCTGTTTTTT. Residues: CASSLLDRDHRELFF. The rearrangement uses TRBV5-4 and TRBJ2-2; maybe TRBD1 (5 bases). Trimming took off 1 base at V and 9 bases at J, with 16 bases between the two ends. CDR1 and CDR2 from the germline V gene are SGHNT and YYREEE (reference sequence). The CDR3 length is 15 residues.

The gene calls are TRBV18 and TRBJ1-2; TRBD1 is a possible D gene (5 bases). The V end was cut by 3 bases, the J end by 4 bases, with 21 bases between. The CDR3 sequence is 17 residues long. In germline, CDR1 is KGHSH, CDR2 LQKENI. CDR3 nucleotide sequence: TGTGCCAGCTCACCCACTCTAGGCGTCCAGGGCCTCTATGGCTACACCTTC. Protein: CASSPTLGVQGLYGYTF.

This clone was seen only a few times. The chain employs TRBV6-5 and TRBJ1-6; TRBD1 matches 8 bases. Germline V gene data show CDR1 as MNHEY and CDR2 as SVGAGI. V dropped 2 bases and J dropped 8; count of bases not matched to a gene: 5. CDR3 length: 15 amino acids. CDR3 region: CASSYMTGADSPLHF. Written as DNA, the CDR3 is TGTGCCAGCAGTTACATGACAGGGGCGGATTCACCCCTCCACTTT.

CDR3 DNA sequence: TGCGCCAGCAGCAGGAGCGGGACCAGCTCCTACGAGCAGTACTTC. This codes for CASSRSGTSSYEQYF. The chain links TRBV5-1 to TRBJ2-7, with 7 bases identical to TRBD2. The CDR3 is 15 residues long. V dropped 4 bases and J dropped 0; count of bases not matched to a gene: 7. CDR1 is SGHRS and CDR2 is YFSETQ in the germline V gene.

The V and J genes are TRBV9 and TRBJ1-2; D is perhaps TRBD1 (5 bases). The V gene's germline CDR1 is SGDLS and CDR2 YYNGEE. The CDR3 has 14 amino acids. The V gene lost 0 bases and the J gene lost 4 bases, with 10 bases spanning the gap. The CDR3, as DNA: TGTGCCAGCAGCGTAGGGGGCGGAAGCTATGGCTACACCTTC. Its protein product is CASSVGGGSYGYTF.

The chain joins TRBV11-2 to TRBJ2-2; TRBD1 agrees at 11 bases. V was pared by 4 bases and J by 6 bases, with 1 base of the junction left unmatched. This CDR3 contains 14 residues. Germline V gives CDR1 SGHAT, CDR2 FQNNGV. For the CDR3, the DNA is TGTGCCAGCAGCTGGACAGGGGGCTCCGGGGAGCTGTTTTTT. It codes for CASSWTGGSGELFF.

V is TRBV6-5 and J is TRBJ2-1; 10 nucleotides agree with TRBD2. This CDR3 is built from 15 residues. Unmatched junction bases numbered 8, after V lost 8 bases and J lost 4 bases. Germline loops: CDR1 MNHEY, CDR2 SVGAGI. For the CDR3, the DNA is TGTGCCAGCCAGGTAGCGGGGGGACTTTACAATGAGCAGTTCTTC. This sequence encodes CASQVAGGLYNEQFF.

The chain uses TRBV2 and TRBJ1-4; D is unclear. Germline CDR1 is SNHLY and CDR2 is FYNNEI. V shed 5 bases and J shed 4 bases, with 5 bases lying between them. The CDR3 runs to 12 residues. CDR3 region: CASSYSNEKLFF. The CDR3 DNA reads TGTGCCAGCAGTTACAGTAATGAAAAACTGTTTTTT. The variable domain in full, with the rest retrieved from reference TRBV2 and TRBJ1-4, is EPEVTQTPSHQVTQMGQEVILRCVPISNHLYFYWYRQILGQKVEFLVSFYNNEISEKSEIFDDQFSVERPDGSNFTLKIRSTKLEDSAMYFCASSYSNEKLFFGSGTQLSVL.

V usage is TRBV11-2 and J usage is TRBJ1-6; 7 bases are shared with TRBD1. V shed 8 bases and J 5 bases; nucleotides not matched to a gene: 12. The CDR3 totals 16 residues. Germline CDR1 reads SGHAT; CDR2 reads FQNNGV. The CDR3, as DNA: TGTGCCAGCGAGACTCCGGGGGGGACAGATAATTCACCCCTCCACTTT. As protein: CASETPGGTDNSPLHF.